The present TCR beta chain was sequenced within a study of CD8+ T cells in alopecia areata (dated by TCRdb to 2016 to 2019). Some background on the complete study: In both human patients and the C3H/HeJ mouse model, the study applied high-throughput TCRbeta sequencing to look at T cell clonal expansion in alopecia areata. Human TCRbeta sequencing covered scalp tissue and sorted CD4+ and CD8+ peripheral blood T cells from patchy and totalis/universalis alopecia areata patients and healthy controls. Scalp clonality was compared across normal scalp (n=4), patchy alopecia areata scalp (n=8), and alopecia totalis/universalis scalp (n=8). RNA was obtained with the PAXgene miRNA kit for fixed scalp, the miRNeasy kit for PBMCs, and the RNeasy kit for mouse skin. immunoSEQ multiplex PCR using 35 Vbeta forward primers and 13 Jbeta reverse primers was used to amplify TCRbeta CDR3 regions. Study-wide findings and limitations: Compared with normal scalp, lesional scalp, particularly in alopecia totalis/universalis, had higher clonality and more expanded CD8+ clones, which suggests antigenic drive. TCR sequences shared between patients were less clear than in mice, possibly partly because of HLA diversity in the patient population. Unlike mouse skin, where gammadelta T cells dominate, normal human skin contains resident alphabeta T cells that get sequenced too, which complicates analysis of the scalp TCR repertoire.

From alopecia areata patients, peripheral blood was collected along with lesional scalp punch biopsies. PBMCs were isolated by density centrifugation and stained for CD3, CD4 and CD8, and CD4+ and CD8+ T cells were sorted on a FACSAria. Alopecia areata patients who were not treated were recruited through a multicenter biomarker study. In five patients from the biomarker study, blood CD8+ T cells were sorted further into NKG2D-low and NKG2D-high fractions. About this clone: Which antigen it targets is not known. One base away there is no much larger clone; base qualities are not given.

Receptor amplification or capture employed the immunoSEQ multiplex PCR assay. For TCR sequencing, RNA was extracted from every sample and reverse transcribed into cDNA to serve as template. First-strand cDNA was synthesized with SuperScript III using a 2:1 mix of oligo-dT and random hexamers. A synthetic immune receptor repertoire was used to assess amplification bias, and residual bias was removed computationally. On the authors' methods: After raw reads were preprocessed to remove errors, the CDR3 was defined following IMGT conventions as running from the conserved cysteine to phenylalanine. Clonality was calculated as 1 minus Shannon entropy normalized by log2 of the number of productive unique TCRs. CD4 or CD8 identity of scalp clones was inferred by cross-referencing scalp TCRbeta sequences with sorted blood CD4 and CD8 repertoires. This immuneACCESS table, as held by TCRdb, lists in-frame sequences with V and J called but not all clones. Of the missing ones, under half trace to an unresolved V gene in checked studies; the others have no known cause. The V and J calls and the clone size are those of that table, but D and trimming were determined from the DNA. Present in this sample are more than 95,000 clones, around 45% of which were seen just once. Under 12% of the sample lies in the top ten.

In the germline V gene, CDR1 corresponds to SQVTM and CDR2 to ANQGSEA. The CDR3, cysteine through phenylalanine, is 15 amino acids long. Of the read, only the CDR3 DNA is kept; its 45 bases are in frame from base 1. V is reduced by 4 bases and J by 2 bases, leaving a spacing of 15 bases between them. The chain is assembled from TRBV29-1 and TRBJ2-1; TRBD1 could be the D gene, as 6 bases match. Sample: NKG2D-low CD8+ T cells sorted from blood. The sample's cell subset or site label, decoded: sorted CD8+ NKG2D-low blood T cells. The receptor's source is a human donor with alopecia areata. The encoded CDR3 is CSVVGLEGAYNEQFF. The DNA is TGCAGCGTTGTAGGGCTCGAGGGGGCCTACAATGAGCAGTTCTTC.